This is a list of T cell receptor beta chains from one sample in a study of identical twins. TCRdb reprocessed the 5' RACE reads with MiXCR, giving one entry per CDR3 protein. The sample includes fewer than 350,000 distinct CDR3 sequences, around 8.8% of them seen just once. The same sample was also used in a study of yellow fever vaccine responses in identical twins.

Sequenced material: memory (CD45RO+) T cells sorted from blood. The receptors here all came from a woman in her late teens or twenties in good health. The CDR3 runs from the conserved cysteine through the conserved F or W. D genes are given only for firm matches. Some rows mark clone size as missing; the rest say once, few, many or name a class of expanded clone.

v_call,j_call,clone_size,d_call,cdr3_length,cdr3_aa,cdr3_nt
TRBV12-3/TRBV12-4,TRBJ1-5,.,.,15,CASSYGLRGNQPQHF,TGTGCCAGCAGTTACGGGCTAAGAGGGAATCAGCCCCAGCATTTT
TRBV7-3,TRBJ2-3,many,.,14,CASSYGLALGEQYF,TGTGCCAGCAGCTACGGACTGGCCCTAGGGGAGCAGTATTTT
TRBV29-1,TRBJ1-2,few,TRBD1,13,CSVAGTGNYGYTF,TGCAGCGTAGCCGGGACAGGAAACTATGGCTACACCTTC
TRBV6-5,TRBJ2-3,.,TRBD2,14,CASSYAGVGDTQYF,TGTGCCAGCAGTTACGCGGGGGTCGGGGATACGCAGTATTTT
TRBV7-9,TRBJ2-2,many,TRBD1,14,CASSTDRDAGELFF,TGTGCCAGCAGCACCGACAGGGATGCCGGGGAGCTGTTTTTT
TRBV5-1,TRBJ2-7,many,.,12,CATRGRGVEQYF,TGCGCCACCAGGGGTCGCGGGGTCGAGCAGTACTTC
TRBV15,TRBJ2-1,.,TRBD2,15,CATSTGTSMINEQFF,TGTGCCACCAGCACCGGGACTAGTATGATTAATGAGCAGTTCTTC
TRBV6-1,TRBJ2-5,many,TRBD2,13,CASKWEGGETQYF,TGTGCCAGCAAATGGGAGGGAGGTGAGACCCAGTACTTC
TRBV20-1,TRBJ1-1,few,.,13,CSAREVLNTEAFF,TGCAGTGCTAGAGAGGTCTTGAACACTGAAGCTTTCTTT
TRBV5-1,TRBJ1-1,.,.,15,CASSAVQGWNTEAFF,TGCGCCAGCAGCGCGGTACAGGGCTGGAACACTGAAGCTTTCTTT
TRBV27,TRBJ2-5,.,.,16,CASSSPPGTPRETQYF,TGTGCCAGCAGCTCTCCCCCAGGGACCCCTCGGGAGACCCAGTACTTC
TRBV27,TRBJ2-2,many,TRBD1,15,CASKLTGRNTGELFF,TGTGCCAGCAAGTTGACAGGGCGGAACACCGGGGAGCTGTTTTTT
TRBV7-2,TRBJ1-5,.,.,15,CASSFWGQGNQPQHF,TGTGCCAGCAGCTTCTGGGGGCAGGGGAATCAGCCCCAGCATTTT
TRBV5-1,TRBJ1-2,few,TRBD1,16,CASSLGVQSGGAGYTF,TGCGCCAGCAGCCTGGGAGTCCAGTCAGGGGGCGCTGGCTACACCTTC
TRBV29-1,TRBJ2-1,many,.,13,CSVERVTYNEQFF,TGCAGCGTTGAAAGGGTCACCTACAATGAGCAGTTCTTC
TRBV20-1,TRBJ2-3,few,TRBD2,18,CSARSGLAGGPITDTQYF,TGCAGTGCTAGATCGGGACTAGCGGGAGGGCCGATCACAGATACGCAGTATTTT
TRBV12-3/TRBV12-4,TRBJ2-5,many,.,15,CASSSWLATQETQYF,TGTGCCAGCAGTTCCTGGTTAGCGACCCAAGAGACCCAGTACTTC
TRBV5-1,TRBJ2-5,few,TRBD1,14,CASSDTGGVETQYF,TGCGCCAGCAGCGACACAGGGGGCGTCGAGACCCAGTACTTC
TRBV6-5,TRBJ1-2,.,.,12,CASRKQGYGYTF,TGTGCCAGCAGGAAACAGGGCTATGGCTACACCTTC
TRBV12-3/TRBV12-4,TRBJ2-5,many,TRBD1,15,CASSRTGTPQETQYF,TGTGCCAGCAGCCGGACAGGAACACCCCAAGAGACCCAGTACTTC
TRBV29-1,TRBJ2-3,few,.,14,CSVVRAGVTDTQYF,TGCAGCGTTGTGAGGGCAGGGGTCACAGATACGCAGTATTTT
TRBV7-9,TRBJ2-2,few,.,15,CASSLVVPNTGELFF,TGTGCCAGCAGCTTAGTAGTCCCGAACACCGGGGAGCTGTTTTTT
TRBV10-3,TRBJ1-1,many,.,15,CAISDPGRMNTEAFF,TGTGCCATCAGTGACCCTGGGCGGATGAACACTGAAGCTTTCTTT
TRBV20-1,TRBJ2-2,.,TRBD1,15,CSARAGQLYTGELFF,TGCAGTGCTAGAGCGGGACAGTTATACACCGGGGAGCTGTTTTTT
TRBV7-8,TRBJ2-2,many,.,14,CASSERELAGELFF,TGTGCCAGCAGCGAAAGGGAGTTAGCCGGGGAGCTGTTTTTT
TRBV18,TRBJ2-3,few,.,13,CASSPWDTDTQYF,TGTGCCAGCTCACCTTGGGACACAGATACGCAGTATTTT
TRBV28,TRBJ1-1,.,.,16,CASSFSFGTSNTEAFF,TGTGCCAGCAGTTTCTCATTTGGGACTTCGAACACTGAAGCTTTCTTT
TRBV9,TRBJ2-5,many,TRBD2,16,CASSVGGSGVQETQYF,TGTGCCAGCAGCGTAGGAGGTAGCGGGGTACAAGAGACCCAGTACTTC
TRBV2,TRBJ1-1,few,.,13,CASSGQVNTEAFF,TGTGCCAGCAGTGGACAGGTGAACACTGAAGCTTTCTTT
TRBV20-1,TRBJ2-7,many,TRBD2,16,CSARDSKREYTDEQYF,TGCAGTGCTAGAGATAGTAAGCGGGAGTATACGGACGAGCAGTACTTC
TRBV5-1,TRBJ2-7,few,.,13,CASLGVRRDEQYF,TGCGCCAGCTTGGGGGTTAGAAGGGACGAGCAGTACTTC
TRBV2,TRBJ2-5,few,.,11,CASAPLETQYF,TGTGCCAGCGCTCCCTTAGAGACCCAGTACTTC
TRBV20-1,TRBJ2-2,few,TRBD1,15,CSARLSDRATGELFF,TGCAGTGCTAGATTGTCGGACAGGGCCACCGGGGAGCTGTTTTTT
TRBV3-1,TRBJ1-4,.,.,15,CASSQRYSLGEKLFF,TGTGCCAGCAGCCAACGCTATTCTTTGGGGGAAAAACTGTTTTTT
TRBV20-1,TRBJ1-1,many,.,13,CSAQTPMNTEAFF,TGCAGTGCACAGACACCAATGAACACTGAAGCTTTCTTT
TRBV20-1,TRBJ1-1,few,.,11,CSAGTVAEAFF,TGCAGTGCCGGGACGGTTGCTGAAGCTTTCTTT
TRBV6-1,TRBJ2-3,few,.,15,CASSAGRVSTDTQYF,TGTGCCAGCAGTGCGGGACGGGTTAGCACAGATACGCAGTATTTT
TRBV12-3/TRBV12-4,TRBJ2-1,few,TRBD2,16,CASSSVLAGTYNEQFF,TGTGCCAGCAGCTCCGTACTAGCGGGGACCTACAATGAGCAGTTCTTC
TRBV18,TRBJ2-3,many,.,15,CASSPNGVVQDTQYF,TGTGCCAGCTCACCAAACGGGGTGGTACAAGATACGCAGTATTTT
TRBV28,TRBJ1-5,few,.,15,CATARADLSNQPQHF,TGTGCCACCGCCAGGGCGGACCTTAGCAATCAGCCCCAGCATTTT
TRBV4-1,TRBJ2-1,many,.,15,CASSQGTGGYNEQFF,TGCGCCAGCAGCCAAGGTACAGGCGGCTACAATGAGCAGTTCTTC
TRBV28,TRBJ1-5,many,.,14,CASSLDGRNQPQHF,TGTGCCAGCAGTCTAGACGGAAGAAATCAGCCCCAGCATTTT
TRBV24-1,TRBJ2-5,.,TRBD1,14,CATSDPGTEETQYF,TGTGCCACCAGTGATCCCGGGACAGAAGAGACCCAGTACTTC
TRBV5-1,TRBJ2-1,.,TRBD2,15,CASSAKLAGDNEQFF,TGCGCCAGCAGCGCCAAACTAGCGGGGGACAATGAGCAGTTCTTC
TRBV20-1,TRBJ2-1,many,.,14,CSAQSAKNYNEQFF,TGCAGTGCCCAATCAGCTAAAAACTACAATGAGCAGTTCTTC